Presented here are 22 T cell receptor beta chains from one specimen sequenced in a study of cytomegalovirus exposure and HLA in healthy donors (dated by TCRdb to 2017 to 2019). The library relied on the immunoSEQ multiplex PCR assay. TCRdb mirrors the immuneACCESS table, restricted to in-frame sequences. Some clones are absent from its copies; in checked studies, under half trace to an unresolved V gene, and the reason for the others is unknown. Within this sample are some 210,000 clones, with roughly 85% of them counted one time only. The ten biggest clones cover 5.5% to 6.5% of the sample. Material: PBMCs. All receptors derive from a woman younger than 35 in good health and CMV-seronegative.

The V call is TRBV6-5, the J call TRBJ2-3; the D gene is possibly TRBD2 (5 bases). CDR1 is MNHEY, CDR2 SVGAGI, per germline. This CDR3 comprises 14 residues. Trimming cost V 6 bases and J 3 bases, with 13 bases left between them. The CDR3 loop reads CASRADPSTDTQYF. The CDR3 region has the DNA TGTGCCAGCAGAGCGGACCCGAGTACAGATACGCAGTATTTT.

The DNA of the CDR3 is TGTGCCAGCAGCAAACTCCGCGGGTCGGGAGCCTCTTACACAGATACGCAGTATTTT. Translated: CASSKLRGSGASYTDTQYF. The V call is TRBV21-1, the J call TRBJ2-3; the listed D gene, TRBD2, was not tested against the DNA. TRBV21-1 is a pseudogene. This CDR3 contains 19 residues.

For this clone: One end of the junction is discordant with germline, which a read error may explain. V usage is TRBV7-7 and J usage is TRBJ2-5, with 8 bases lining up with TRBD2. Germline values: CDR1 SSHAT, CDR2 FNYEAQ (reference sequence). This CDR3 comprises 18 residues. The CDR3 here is CASSLDRGGPTYQETQYF. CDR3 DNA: TGTGCTAGCAGCTTAGATCGGGGGGGACCGACGTACCAAGAGACCCAGTACTTC.

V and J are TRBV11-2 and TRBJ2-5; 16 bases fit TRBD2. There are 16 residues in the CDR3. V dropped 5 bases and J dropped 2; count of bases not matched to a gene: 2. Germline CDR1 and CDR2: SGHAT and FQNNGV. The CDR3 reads CASSPGLAGGQETQYF. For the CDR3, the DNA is TGTGCCAGCAGCCCGGGACTAGCGGGGGGGCAAGAGACCCAGTACTTC.

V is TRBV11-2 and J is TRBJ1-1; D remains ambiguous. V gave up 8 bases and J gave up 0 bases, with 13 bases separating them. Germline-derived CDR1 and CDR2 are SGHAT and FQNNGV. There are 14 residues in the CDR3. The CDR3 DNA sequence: TGTGCCAGCCAAACCCAAACAGTGAACACTGAAGCTTTCTTT. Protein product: CASQTQTVNTEAFF.

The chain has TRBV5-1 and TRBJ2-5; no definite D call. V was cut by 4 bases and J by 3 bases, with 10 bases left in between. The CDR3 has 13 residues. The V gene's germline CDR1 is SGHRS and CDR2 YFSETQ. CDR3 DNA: TGCGCCAGCAGCCGCGACGGTGAAGAGACCCAGTACTTC. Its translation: CASSRDGEETQYF.

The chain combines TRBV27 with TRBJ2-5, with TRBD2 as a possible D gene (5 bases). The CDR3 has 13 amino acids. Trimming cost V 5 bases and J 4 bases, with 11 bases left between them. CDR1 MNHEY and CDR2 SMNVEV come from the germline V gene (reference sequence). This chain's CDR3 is CASSKRQGETQYF. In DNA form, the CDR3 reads TGTGCCAGCAGTAAGCGGCAAGGAGAGACCCAGTACTTC.

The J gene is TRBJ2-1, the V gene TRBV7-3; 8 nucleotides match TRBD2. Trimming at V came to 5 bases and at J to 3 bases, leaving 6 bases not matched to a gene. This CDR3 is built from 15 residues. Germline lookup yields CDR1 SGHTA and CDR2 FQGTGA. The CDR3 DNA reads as TGTGCCAGCAGCCCGTCCGGGACTAGCTACAATGAGCAGTTCTTC. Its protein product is CASSPSGTSYNEQFF.

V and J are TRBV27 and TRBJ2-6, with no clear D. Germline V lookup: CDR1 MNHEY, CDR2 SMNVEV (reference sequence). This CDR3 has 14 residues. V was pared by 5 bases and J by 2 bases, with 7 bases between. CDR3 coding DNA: TGTGCCAGCAGTGCGAACCCTGGGGCCAACGTCCTGACTTTC. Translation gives CASSANPGANVLTF.

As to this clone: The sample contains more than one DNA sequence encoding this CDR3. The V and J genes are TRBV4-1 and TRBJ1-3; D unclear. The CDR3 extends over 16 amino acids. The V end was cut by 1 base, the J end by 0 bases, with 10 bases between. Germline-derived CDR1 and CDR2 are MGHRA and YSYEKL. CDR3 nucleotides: TGCGCCAGCAGCCAAGGCGACCGGTTCTCTGGAAACACCATATATTTT. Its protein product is CASSQGDRFSGNTIYF.

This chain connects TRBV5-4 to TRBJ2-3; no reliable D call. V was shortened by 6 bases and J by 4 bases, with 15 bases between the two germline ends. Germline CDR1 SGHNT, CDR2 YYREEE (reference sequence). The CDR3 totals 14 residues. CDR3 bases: TGTGCCAGCACCCCCTGGGAAAGCCCAGATACGCAGTATTTT. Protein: CASTPWESPDTQYF. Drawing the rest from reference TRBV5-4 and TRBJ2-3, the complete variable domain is ETGVTQSPTHLIKTRGQQVTLRCSSQSGHNTVSWYQQALGQGPQFIFQYYREEENGRGNFPPRFSGLQFPNYSSELNVNALELDDSALYLCASTPWESPDTQYFGPGTRLTVL.

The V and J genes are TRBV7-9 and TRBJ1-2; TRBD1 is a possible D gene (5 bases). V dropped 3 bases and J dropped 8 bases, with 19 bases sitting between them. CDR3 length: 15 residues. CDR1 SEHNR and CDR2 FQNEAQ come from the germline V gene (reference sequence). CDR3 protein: CASSFDGGGFEGYTF. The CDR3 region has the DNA TGTGCCAGCAGCTTCGACGGGGGAGGGTTTGAGGGCTACACCTTC.

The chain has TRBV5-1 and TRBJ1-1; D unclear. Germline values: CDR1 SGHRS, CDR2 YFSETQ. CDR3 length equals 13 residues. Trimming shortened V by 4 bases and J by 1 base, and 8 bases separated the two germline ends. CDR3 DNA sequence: TGCGCCAGCAGCGTGGACCGGAACACTGAAGCTTTCTTT. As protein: CASSVDRNTEAFF. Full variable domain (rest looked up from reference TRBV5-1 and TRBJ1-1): KAGVTQTPRYLIKTRGQQVTLSCSPISGHRSVSWYQQTPGQGLQFLFEYFSETQRNKGNFPGRFSGRQFSNSRSEMNVSTLELGDSALYLCASSVDRNTEAFFGQGTRLTVV.

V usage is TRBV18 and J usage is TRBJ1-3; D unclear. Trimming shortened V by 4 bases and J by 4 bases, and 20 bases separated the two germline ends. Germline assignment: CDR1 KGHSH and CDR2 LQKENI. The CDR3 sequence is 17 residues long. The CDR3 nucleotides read TGTGCCAGCTCACAGCGGCCCCCGACGGGAGGCGGAAACACCATATATTTT. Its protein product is CASSQRPPTGGGNTIYF.

Written as DNA, the CDR3 is TGCGCCAGCAGCTTGGGCCCACGAGCGGGAGGGACAGATACGCAGTATTTT. This translates into CASSLGPRAGGTDTQYF. The chain recombines TRBV5-1 with TRBJ2-3; 10 positions agree with TRBD2. V shed 0 bases, J shed 3 bases, and the junction held 7 bases outside the gene matches. CDR1 is SGHRS, CDR2 YFSETQ, per germline. The CDR3 contains 17 residues.

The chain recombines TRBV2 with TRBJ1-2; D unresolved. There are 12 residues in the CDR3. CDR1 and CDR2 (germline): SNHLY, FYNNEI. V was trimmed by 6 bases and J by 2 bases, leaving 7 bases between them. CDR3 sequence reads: CASRPDNYGYTF. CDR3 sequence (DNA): TGTGCCAGCAGGCCGGACAACTATGGCTACACCTTC.

The CDR3 DNA reads as TGTGCCAGCAGGGGGGGACAGGGTCCCTTAAACATTCAGTACTTC. Translated, it gives CASRGGQGPLNIQYF. The genes are TRBV2 and TRBJ2-4, with 9 bases fitting TRBD1. The V segment lost 6 bases and the J segment 6 bases; nucleotides outside the gene matches: 9. The germline gives CDR1 SNHLY, CDR2 FYNNEI. This CDR3 contains 15 residues.

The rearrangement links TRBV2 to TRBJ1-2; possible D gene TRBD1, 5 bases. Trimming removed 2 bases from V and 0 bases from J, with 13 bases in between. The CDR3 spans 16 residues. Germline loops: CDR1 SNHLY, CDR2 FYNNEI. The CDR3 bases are TGTGCCAGCAGTGAAAGGGAGACAGAAGCTAACTATGGCTACACCTTC. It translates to CASSERETEANYGYTF.

Here the CDR3 DNA reads TGTGCCAGCAGCGTCCCAGGACTAGCGGGAATTACGAATGAGCAGTTCTTC. This gives the protein CASSVPGLAGITNEQFF. This chain uses TRBV9 with TRBJ2-1; 12 bases match TRBD2. CDR3 length: 17 residues. V dropped 2 bases and J dropped 7; count of bases not matched to a gene: 10. Germline V gives CDR1 SGDLS, CDR2 YYNGEE.

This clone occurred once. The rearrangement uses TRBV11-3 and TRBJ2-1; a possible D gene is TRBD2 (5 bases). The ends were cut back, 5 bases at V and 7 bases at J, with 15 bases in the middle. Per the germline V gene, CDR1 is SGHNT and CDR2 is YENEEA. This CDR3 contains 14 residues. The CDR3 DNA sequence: TGTGCCAGCAGCCGGCCGGGGTTTGGGAATGAGCAGTTCTTC. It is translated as CASSRPGFGNEQFF.

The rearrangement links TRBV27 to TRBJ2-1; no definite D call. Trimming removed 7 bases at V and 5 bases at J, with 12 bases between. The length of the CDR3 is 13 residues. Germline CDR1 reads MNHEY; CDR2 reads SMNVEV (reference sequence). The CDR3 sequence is CASTRTNDNEQFF. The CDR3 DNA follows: TGTGCCAGCACCCGGACCAATGACAATGAGCAGTTCTTC.

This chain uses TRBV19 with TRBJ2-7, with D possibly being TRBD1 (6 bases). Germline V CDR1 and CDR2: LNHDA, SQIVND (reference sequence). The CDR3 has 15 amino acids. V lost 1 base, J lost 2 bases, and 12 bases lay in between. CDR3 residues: CASSIGTGSAYEQYF. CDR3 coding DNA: TGTGCCAGTAGTATAGGCACAGGGTCGGCCTACGAGCAGTACTTC.